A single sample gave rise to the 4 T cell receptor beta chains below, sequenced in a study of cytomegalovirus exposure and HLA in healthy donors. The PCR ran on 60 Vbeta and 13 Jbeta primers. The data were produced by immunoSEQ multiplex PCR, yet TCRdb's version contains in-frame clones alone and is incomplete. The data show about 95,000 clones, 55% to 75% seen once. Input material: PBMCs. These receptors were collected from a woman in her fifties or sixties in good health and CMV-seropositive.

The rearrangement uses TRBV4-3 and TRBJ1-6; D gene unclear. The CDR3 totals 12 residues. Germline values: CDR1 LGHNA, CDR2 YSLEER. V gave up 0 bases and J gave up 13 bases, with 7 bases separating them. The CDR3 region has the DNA TGCGCCAGCAGCCAAGAAGGGAGGCCCCTCCACTTT. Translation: CASSQEGRPLHF.

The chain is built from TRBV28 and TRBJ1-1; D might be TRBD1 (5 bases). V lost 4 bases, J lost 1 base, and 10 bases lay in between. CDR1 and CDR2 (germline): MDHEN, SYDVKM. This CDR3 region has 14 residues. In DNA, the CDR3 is TGTGCCAGCAGTTGGGCAGGGAAGAACACTGAAGCTTTCTTT. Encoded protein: CASSWAGKNTEAFF.

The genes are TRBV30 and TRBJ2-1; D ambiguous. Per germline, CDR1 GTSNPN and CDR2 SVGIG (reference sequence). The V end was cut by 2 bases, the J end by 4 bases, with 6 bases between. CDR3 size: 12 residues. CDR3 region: CAWSPPYNEQFF. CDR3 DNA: TGTGCCTGGAGTCCTCCTTACAATGAGCAGTTCTTC.

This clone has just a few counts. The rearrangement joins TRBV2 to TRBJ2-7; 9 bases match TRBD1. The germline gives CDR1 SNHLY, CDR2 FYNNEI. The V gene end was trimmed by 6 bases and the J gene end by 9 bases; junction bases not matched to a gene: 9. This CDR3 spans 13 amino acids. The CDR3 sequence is CASRGQGIRGQYF. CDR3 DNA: TGTGCCAGCAGGGGACAGGGAATACGAGGGCAGTACTTC. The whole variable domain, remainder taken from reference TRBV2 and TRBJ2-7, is EPEVTQTPSHQVTQMGQEVILRCVPISNHLYFYWYRQILGQKVEFLVSFYNNEISEKSEIFDDQFSVERPDGSNFTLKIRSTKLEDSAMYFCASRGQGIRGQYFGPGTRLTVT.